These 12 T cell receptor beta chains originate from one sample sequenced in a study of neurological immune-mediated disorders (dated 2019 in TCRdb). The receptor library was made with 5' RACE. Instrument used: Illumina HiSeq 2500. TCRdb reprocessed the public reads (quality trimming at Q25 with fastp, clone calling with MiXCR) and kept in-frame beta chains. Under each unique CDR3 protein, matching rows form one entry showing the most common genes and DNA. This sample is represented by 20,000 or so distinct CDR3 sequences; roughly 15% of them were singletons. The top ten clonotypes cover more than 14% of the sample. Sequencing used PBMCs. All receptors derive from a female donor with HTLV-1-associated myelopathy (HAM/TSP).

There are many counts of this clonotype. The rearrangement links TRBV28 to TRBJ1-3, with D possibly matching TRBD1 (5 bases). The CDR3 has 16 amino acids. Germline values: CDR1 MDHEN, CDR2 SYDVKM. The ends were cut back, 7 bases at V and 2 bases at J, with 18 bases in the middle. CDR3 region: CASTYRETATGNTIYF. CDR3 nucleotides: TGTGCCAGCACCTATCGCGAGACAGCTACTGGAAACACCATATATTTT.

In its sample, this clonotype was seen many times. Written as DNA, the CDR3 is TGTGCCAGCAGTGAGGCGGACCCGTCCTACGAGCAGTACTTC. Its translation is CASSEADPSYEQYF. The chain employs TRBV6-1 and TRBJ2-7; unclear D gene. This CDR3 comprises 14 residues. The V gene's germline CDR1 is MNHNS and CDR2 SASEGT. The germline V and J ends were trimmed by 3 bases and 1 base, with 10 bases remaining between them.

This clonotype is medium-sized by share. The genes are TRBV5-1 and TRBJ1-4, with D hard to call. The length of the CDR3 is 14 residues. Germline assignment: CDR1 SGHRS and CDR2 YFSETQ. V was pared by 3 bases and J by 0 bases, with 6 bases between. The CDR3: CASSYSATNEKLFF. The CDR3 DNA follows: TGCGCCAGCAGCTACAGTGCAACTAATGAAAAACTGTTTTTT.

The V gene is TRBV4-2, the J gene TRBJ2-5; unclear D gene. Germline-derived CDR1 and CDR2 are LGHNA and YNFKEQ. The V gene lost 7 bases and the J gene lost 4 bases, with 7 bases spanning the gap. CDR3 length: 11 amino acids. As DNA, the CDR3 is TGTGCCAGCACAAAGGGAGAGACCCAGTACTTC. Its protein is CASTKGETQYF.

This clonotype was counted at least ten times. The chain's CDR3 is CASSLSGSEYGYTF. In DNA form, the CDR3 reads TGTGCCAGCAGTTTGTCCGGGTCTGAATATGGCTACACCTTC. J is TRBJ1-2 and V is TRBV6-6; D is unresolved. Germline assignment: CDR1 MNHNY and CDR2 SVGAGI (reference sequence). The CDR3 spans 14 residues. The V gene lost 4 bases and the J gene lost 5 bases, with 14 bases spanning the gap.

There are many counts of this clonotype. The chain links TRBV20-1 to TRBJ2-7; 8 nucleotides line up with TRBD2. Germline loops: CDR1 DFQATT, CDR2 SNEGSKA (reference sequence). J was trimmed by 4 bases and V by 5 bases; bases with no gene match: 7. The CDR3 extends over 13 amino acids. This CDR3 reads CSAGSGGRYEQYF. CDR3 sequence (DNA): TGCAGTGCTGGAAGCGGGGGACGGTACGAGCAGTACTTC.

This clonotype was recorded many times. This chain connects TRBV10-2 to TRBJ1-1; D is ambiguous. This CDR3 has 14 residues. Germline CDR1 and CDR2: WSHSY and SAAADI. V lost 2 bases and J 5 bases, leaving 12 bases between the germline ends. For the CDR3, the DNA is TGCGCCAGCAGTGAGCTATACGCGGCAACTGAAGCTTTCTTT. Translation gives CASSELYAATEAFF.

Ten or more counts support this clonotype. The chain links TRBV6-5 to TRBJ2-1, with D tentatively TRBD2 (5 bases). This CDR3 has 11 amino acids. Deletions cut 2 bases from V and 10 bases from J, with 6 bases between. The V gene's germline CDR1 is MNHEY and CDR2 SVGAGI. CDR3 bases: TGTGCCAGCAGTTACGGCGGGGAGCAGTTCTTC. Its protein is CASSYGGEQFF.

This clonotype was counted at least ten times. The chain uses TRBV3-1 and TRBJ2-1; either TRBD1 or TRBD2 may supply D (5 bases each). The germline V gene has CDR1 LGHDT and CDR2 YNNKEL (reference sequence). V lost 1 base, J lost 0 bases, and 10 bases lay in between. This CDR3 comprises 16 residues. CDR3 DNA sequence: TGTGCCAGCAGCCAAGGAGGGGTGGGCTCCTACAATGAGCAGTTCTTC. Translating gives CASSQGGVGSYNEQFF.

This clonotype was counted only a few times. This chain joins TRBV12-3 or TRBV12-4 and TRBJ2-1; the D is unclear. The CDR3 spans 12 residues. The ends were cut back, 5 bases at V and 7 bases at J, with 9 bases in the middle. Here the CDR3 reads CASSQTRNEQFF. Here the CDR3 DNA reads TGTGCCAGCAGTCAGACGCGTAATGAGCAGTTCTTC.

This clonotype was picked up many times. The rearrangement links TRBV20-1 to TRBJ2-7; 9 bases are shared with TRBD2. V was clipped by 4 bases and J by 3 bases; unmatched bases: 10. The CDR3 length is 15 residues. Germline V gives CDR1 DFQATT, CDR2 SNEGSKA (reference sequence). This chain's CDR3 is CSATSSSTSGYEQYF. In DNA form, the CDR3 reads TGCAGTGCTACATCATCGTCGACTAGCGGCTACGAGCAGTACTTC.

This clonotype was seen ten or more times. The J gene is TRBJ2-7, the V gene TRBV4-2, with D possibly TRBD1 on 5 matching bases. The CDR3 spans 15 residues. Germline-derived CDR1 and CDR2 are LGHNA and YNFKEQ. With 0 bases removed from V and 2 bases from J, the gap between germline ends came to 11 bases. The chain's CDR3 is CASSQEEAGPYEQYF. The DNA for the CDR3 is TGTGCCAGCAGCCAAGAAGAGGCAGGGCCCTACGAGCAGTACTTC.